This TCR beta chain was documented in a study of T-cell reconstitution after alpha-beta-depleted transplantation in children. It was with unique molecular identifiers that the TCRbeta library was prepared. Via MiXCR, TCRdb re-called the PCR reads, giving one row per CDR3 protein. The table has around 240,000 distinct CDR3 sequences, 9.7% seen once. The V and J ends lost 2 bases and 0 bases respectively, with 7 bases between them. This CDR3 has 15 amino acids. Germline values: CDR1 SGHTA, CDR2 FQGNSA. There are many counts of this clonotype. The rearrangement links TRBV7-2 to TRBJ2-2; no definite D call. This sequence was found in a human donor who donated a stem cell graft to a child with SCID. This specimen was PBMCs from the stem cell graft donor, taken from the stem cell graft. CDR3 amino acids: CASSLRRTNTGELFF. The CDR3 DNA is TGTGCCAGCAGCTTAAGACGGACGAACACCGGGGAGCTGTTTTTT.